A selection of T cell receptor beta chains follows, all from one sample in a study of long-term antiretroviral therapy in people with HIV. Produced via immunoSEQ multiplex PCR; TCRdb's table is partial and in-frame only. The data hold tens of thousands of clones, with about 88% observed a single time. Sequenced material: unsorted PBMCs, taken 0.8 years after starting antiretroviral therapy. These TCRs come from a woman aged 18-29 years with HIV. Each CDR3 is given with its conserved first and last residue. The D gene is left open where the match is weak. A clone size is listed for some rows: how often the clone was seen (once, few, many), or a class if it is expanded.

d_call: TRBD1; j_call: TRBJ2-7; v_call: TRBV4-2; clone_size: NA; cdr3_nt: TGTGCCAGTTCCGGGACAGGGGGTTCTTACGAGCAGTACTTC; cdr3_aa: CASSGTGGSYEQYF
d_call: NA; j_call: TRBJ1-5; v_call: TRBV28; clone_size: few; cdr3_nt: TGTGCCAGCAGTCCCCGGGACCACAATCAGCCCCAGCATTTT; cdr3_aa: CASSPRDHNQPQHF
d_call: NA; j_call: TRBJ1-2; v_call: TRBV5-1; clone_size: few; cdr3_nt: TGCGCCAGCAGCTTGGCGGGCAGAGCCCTTAACTATGGCTACACCTTC; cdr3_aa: CASSLAGRALNYGYTF
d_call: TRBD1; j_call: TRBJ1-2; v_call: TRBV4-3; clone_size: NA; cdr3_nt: TGCGCCAGCAGCCAAGAAAGGACAGGGGCGTATGGCTACACCTTC; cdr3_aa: CASSQERTGAYGYTF
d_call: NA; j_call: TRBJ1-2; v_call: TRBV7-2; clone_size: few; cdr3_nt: TGTGCCAGCAGCACGGGACGTATGGCCGCAGGGTATGGCTACACCTTC; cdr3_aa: CASSTGRMAAGYGYTF
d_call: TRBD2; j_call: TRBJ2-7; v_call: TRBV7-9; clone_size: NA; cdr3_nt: TGTGCCAGCAGCTTAGCTGGGGGACTAGCGGGTACCTACGAGCAGTACTTC; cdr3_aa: CASSLAGGLAGTYEQYF
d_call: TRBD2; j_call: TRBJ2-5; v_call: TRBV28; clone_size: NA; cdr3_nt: TGTGCCAGCAGCCCGAGGGGGCTAGCGGGAGGAGGGGTCGGAGGACCCCAGTACTTC; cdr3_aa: CASSPRGLAGGGVGGPQYF
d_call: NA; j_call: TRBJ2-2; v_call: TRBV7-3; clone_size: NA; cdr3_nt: TGTGCCAGCAGCTTAACAGGAGACTACACCGGGGAGCTGTTTTTT; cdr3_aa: CASSLTGDYTGELFF
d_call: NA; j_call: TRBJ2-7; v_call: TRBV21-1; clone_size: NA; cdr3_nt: TGTGCCAGCAGCAAAGGGACAGGGACTTACGAGCAGTACTTC; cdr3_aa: CASSKGTGTYEQYF
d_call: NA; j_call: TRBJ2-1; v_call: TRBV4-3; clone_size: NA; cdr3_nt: TGCGCCAGCAGCCAGTCGCGGTACAATGAGCAGTTCTTC; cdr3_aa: CASSQSRYNEQFF
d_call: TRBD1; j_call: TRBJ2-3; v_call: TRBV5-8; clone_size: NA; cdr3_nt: TGTGCCAGCAGCTTCTCGGACAGGGACGCAGATACGCAGTATTTT; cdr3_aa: CASSFSDRDADTQYF
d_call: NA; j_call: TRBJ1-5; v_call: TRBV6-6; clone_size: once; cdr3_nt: TGTGCCAGCAGTTACTCTGGCAGGGGTGATCAGCCCCAGCATTTT; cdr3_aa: CASSYSGRGDQPQHF
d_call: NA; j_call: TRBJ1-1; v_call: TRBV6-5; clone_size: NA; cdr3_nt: TGTGCCAGCAGCATCGACAGCGCCCCGAACACTGAAGCTTTCTTT; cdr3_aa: CASSIDSAPNTEAFF
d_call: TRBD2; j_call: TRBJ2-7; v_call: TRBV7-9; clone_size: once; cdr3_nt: TGTGCCAGCAGCTTCCGACTAGCGGACGAGCAGTACTTC; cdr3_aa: CASSFRLADEQYF
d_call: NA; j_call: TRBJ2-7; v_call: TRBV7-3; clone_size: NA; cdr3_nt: TGTGCCAGCAGTTCGGTTGCCTACGAGCAGTACTTC; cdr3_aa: CASSSVAYEQYF
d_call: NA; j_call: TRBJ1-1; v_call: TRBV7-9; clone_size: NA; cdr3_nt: TGTGCCTTTACCGGAAATGGCACTGAAGCTTTCTTT; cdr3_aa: CAFTGNGTEAFF
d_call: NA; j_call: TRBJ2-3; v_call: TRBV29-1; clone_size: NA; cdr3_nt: TGCAGCGTTGAGCTTGGTTTCATAGATACGCAGTATTTT; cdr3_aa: CSVELGFIDTQYF
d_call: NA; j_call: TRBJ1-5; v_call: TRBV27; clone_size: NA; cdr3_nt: TGTGCCAGCAGTTTAGGAAAGAAGAGCAATCAGCCCCAGCATTTT; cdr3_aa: CASSLGKKSNQPQHF
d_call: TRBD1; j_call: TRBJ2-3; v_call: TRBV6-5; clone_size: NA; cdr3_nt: TGTGCCAGCAGTTACGACAGGGGGGGCACAGATACGCAGTATTTT; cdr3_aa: CASSYDRGGTDTQYF
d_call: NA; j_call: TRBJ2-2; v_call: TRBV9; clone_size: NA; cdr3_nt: TGTGCCAGCAGCGTTGGTAACCGGGAGCTGTTTTTT; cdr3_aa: CASSVGNRELFF
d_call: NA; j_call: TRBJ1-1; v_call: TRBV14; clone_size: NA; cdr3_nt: TGTGCCAGCAGCCGACTGCAGAACACTGAAGCTTTCTTT; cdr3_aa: CASSRLQNTEAFF
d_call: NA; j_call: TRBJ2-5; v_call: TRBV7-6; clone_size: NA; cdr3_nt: TGTGCCAGCAGCTTAAGACATTCGTACCAAGAGACCCAGTACTTC; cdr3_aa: CASSLRHSYQETQYF
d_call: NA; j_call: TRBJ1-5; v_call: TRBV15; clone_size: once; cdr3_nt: TGTGCCACCAGCAAGTCCTTGGGGGGGGGTCAGCCCCAGCATTTT; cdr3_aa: CATSKSLGGGQPQHF
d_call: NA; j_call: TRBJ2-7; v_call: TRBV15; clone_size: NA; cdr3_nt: TGTGCCACCAGCAGGGAACAGGGCGGATCATCCTACGAGCAGTACTTC; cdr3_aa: CATSREQGGSSYEQYF
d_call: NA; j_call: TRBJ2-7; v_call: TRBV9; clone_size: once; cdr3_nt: TGTGCCAGCAGCGCGAGAGGGAACGACGAGCAGTACTTC; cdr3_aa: CASSARGNDEQYF
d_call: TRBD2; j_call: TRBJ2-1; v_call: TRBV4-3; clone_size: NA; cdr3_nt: TGCGCCAGCAGCCAAGCAGCTCGAGCGGGAACGGTCACCGAGCAGTTCTTC; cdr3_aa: CASSQAARAGTVTEQFF
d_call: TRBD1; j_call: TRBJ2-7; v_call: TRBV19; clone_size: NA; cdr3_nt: TGTGCCAGTAGTGCCGGGACAGGGACCTACGAGCAGTACTTC; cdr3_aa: CASSAGTGTYEQYF
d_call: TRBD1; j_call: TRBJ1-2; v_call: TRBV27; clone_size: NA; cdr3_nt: TGTGCCAGCAGTCGACAGGGTGATAACGGCTACACCTTC; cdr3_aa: CASSRQGDNGYTF
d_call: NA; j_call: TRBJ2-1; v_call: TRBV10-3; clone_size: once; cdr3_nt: TGTGCCATCAGTGGGGGCGGGTTGAGCTCCTACAATGAGCAGTTCTTC; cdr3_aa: CAISGGGLSSYNEQFF
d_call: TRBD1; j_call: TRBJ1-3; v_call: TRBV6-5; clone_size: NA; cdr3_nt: TGTGCCAGCAGTAAAGACAGGGGGCGCAGAAACACCATATATTTT; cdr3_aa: CASSKDRGRRNTIYF
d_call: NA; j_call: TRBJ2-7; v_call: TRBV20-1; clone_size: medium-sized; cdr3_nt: TGCAGTGCTATCTTCTCGGACGAGCAGTACTTC; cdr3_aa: CSAIFSDEQYF
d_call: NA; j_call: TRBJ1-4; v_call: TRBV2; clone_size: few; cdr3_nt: TGTGCCAGCAGCCAAACCGGGACACTGAATGAAAAACTGTTTTTT; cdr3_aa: CASSQTGTLNEKLFF
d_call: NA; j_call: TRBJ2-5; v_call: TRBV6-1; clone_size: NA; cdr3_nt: TGTGCCAGCCGTACAGGGAAAGAGACCCAGTACTTC; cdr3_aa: CASRTGKETQYF
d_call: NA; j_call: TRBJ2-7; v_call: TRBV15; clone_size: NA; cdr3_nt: TGTGCCACCAGCGGAGGCCCACGGGACGAGCAGTACTTC; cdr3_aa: CATSGGPRDEQYF
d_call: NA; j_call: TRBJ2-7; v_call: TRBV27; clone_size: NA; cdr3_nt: TGTGCCAGCAGTATTAGGGCAGGGTGGAACGAGCAGTACTTC; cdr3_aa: CASSIRAGWNEQYF
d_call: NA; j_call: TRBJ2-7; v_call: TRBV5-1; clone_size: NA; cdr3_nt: TGCGCCAGCAGGGCACCGGGGGCCCACGAGCAGTACTTC; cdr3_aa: CASRAPGAHEQYF
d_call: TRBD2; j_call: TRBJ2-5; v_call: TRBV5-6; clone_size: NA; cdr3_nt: TGTGCCAGCAGGGCGGGACTAGCGGGAGTCGAGACCCAGTACTTC; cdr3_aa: CASRAGLAGVETQYF
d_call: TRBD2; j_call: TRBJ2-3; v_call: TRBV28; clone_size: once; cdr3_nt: TGTGCCAGCAGTTTGCCTAGCGGGACCTCAGGAACAGATACGCAGTATTTT; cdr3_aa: CASSLPSGTSGTDTQYF
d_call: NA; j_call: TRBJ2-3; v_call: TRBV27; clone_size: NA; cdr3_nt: TGTGCCAGCAGTACGACCCCTCGTGTGGATACGCAGTATTTT; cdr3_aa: CASSTTPRVDTQYF
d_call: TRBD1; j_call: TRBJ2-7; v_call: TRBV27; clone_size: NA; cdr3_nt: TGTGCCAGCCGCACTCCGGGACAGGGGGCTTACGAGCAGTACTTC; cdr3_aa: CASRTPGQGAYEQYF
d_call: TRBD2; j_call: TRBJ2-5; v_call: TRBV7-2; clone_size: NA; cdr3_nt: TGTGCCAGCAGCTTAGTGGTAGCGGGAGGAGAGACCCAGTACTTC; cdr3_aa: CASSLVVAGGETQYF